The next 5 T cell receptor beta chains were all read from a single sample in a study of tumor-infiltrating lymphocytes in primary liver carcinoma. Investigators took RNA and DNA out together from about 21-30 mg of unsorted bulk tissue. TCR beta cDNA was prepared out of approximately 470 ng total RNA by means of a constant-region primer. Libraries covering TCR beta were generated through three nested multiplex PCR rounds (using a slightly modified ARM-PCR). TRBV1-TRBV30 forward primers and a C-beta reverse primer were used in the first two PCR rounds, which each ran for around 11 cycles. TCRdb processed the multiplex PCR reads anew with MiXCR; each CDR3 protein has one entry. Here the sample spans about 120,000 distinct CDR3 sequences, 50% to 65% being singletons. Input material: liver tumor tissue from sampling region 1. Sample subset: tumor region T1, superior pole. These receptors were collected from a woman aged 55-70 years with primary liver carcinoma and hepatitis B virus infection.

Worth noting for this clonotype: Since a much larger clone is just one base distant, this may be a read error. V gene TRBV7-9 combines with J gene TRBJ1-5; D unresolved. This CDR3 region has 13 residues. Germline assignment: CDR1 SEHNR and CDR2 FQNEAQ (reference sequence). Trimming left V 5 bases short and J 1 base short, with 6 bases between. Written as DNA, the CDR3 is TGTGCCAGCAGCCAGGACAGCAATCAGCCCCAGCATTTT. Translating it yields CASSQDSNQPQHF.

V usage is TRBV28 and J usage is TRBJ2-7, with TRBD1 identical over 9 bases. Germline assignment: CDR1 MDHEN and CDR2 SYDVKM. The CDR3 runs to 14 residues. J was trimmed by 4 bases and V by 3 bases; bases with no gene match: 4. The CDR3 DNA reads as TGTGCCAGCAGTTTGCAACAGGGGGCTTACGAGCAGTACTTC. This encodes CASSLQQGAYEQYF.

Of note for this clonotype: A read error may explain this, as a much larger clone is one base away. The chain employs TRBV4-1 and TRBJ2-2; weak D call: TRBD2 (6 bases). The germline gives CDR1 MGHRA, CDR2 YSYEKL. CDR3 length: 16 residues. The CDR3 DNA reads TGCGCCAGCAGCCTTCGGTTAACGGGTTCGGGCGGGGACCTGTTTTTT. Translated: CASSLRLTGSGGDLFF.

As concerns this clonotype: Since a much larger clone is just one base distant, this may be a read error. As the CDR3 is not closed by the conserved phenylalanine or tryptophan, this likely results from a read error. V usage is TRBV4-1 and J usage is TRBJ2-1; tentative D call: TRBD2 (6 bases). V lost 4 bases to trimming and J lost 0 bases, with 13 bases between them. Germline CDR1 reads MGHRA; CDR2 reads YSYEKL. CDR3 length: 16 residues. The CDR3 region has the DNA TGCGCCAGCAGCCCCCGCGGCGGGATCTCCTACAATGAGCAGTTCTCC. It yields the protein CASSPRGGISYNEQFS.

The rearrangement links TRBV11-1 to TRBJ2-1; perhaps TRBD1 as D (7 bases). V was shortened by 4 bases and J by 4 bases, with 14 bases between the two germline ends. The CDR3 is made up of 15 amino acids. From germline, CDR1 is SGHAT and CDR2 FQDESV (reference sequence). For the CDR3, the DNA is TGTGCCAGCAGCTCAGGGGGGACGTCATACAATGAGCAGTTCTTC. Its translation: CASSSGGTSYNEQFF.